The rows below give T cell receptor beta chains drawn from one sample of a study of T cells in Graves' hyperthyroidism and ophthalmopathy. Via MiXCR, TCRdb re-called the multiplex PCR reads, giving one row per CDR3 protein. The data contain a few hundred thousand distinct CDR3 sequences, about 14% of them singletons. The sequenced sample was blood. These receptors were collected from a woman in her twenties or thirties with Graves' ophthalmopathy. Both conserved end residues are part of each CDR3. Each record gives: V gene, J gene, clone size, D gene, CDR3 DNA, CDR3 protein. A D gene is named only where the DNA matches it firmly. Expanded clones are given a class, and other clones once, few, many or no size at all.

>TRBV6-1|TRBJ1-2|few|NA
TGTGCCAGCAGTCGGACACCGGGGGATGGCTACACCTTC
CASSRTPGDGYTF
>TRBV27|TRBJ1-2|few|NA
TGTGCCAGCAGTTTAAATAACTTGAGTGGCTACACCTTC
CASSLNNLSGYTF
>TRBV18|TRBJ2-5|many|TRBD2
TGTGCCAGCTCACGAGGACTAGCGTTGGAAGAGACCCAGTACTTC
CASSRGLALEETQYF
>TRBV7-7|TRBJ2-5|NA|NA
TGTGCTAGCAGGCCGGCCGGCGGGCAAGAGACCCAGTACTTC
CASRPAGGQETQYF
>TRBV19|TRBJ1-1|few|NA
TGTGCCAGTAGTATGCGAAGGGACACAAAGAACACTGAAGCTTTCTTT
CASSMRRDTKNTEAFF
>TRBV24-1|TRBJ2-5|many|NA
TGTGCCACCAGTGATGCCCTGGGCCGGGAGACCCAGTACTTC
CATSDALGRETQYF
>TRBV27|TRBJ2-5|few|NA
TGTGCCAGCAGCCAGAGCCTGGCCACACAAGAGACCCAGTACTTC
CASSQSLATQETQYF
>TRBV7-8|TRBJ1-2|many|NA
TGTGCCAGCAGCTTAGGATCAGAGAACTATGGCTACACCTTC
CASSLGSENYGYTF
>TRBV11-3|TRBJ2-1|many|NA
TGTGCCAGCAGCTTAGGCCAGACCCGCCCGGGGAATGAGCAGTTCTTC
CASSLGQTRPGNEQFF
>TRBV20-1|TRBJ2-1|NA|NA
TGCAGTGCGCCGAACCCGGACGAGTACAATGAGCAGTTCTTC
CSAPNPDEYNEQFF
>TRBV6-1|TRBJ2-3|many|TRBD2
TGTGCCAGCAGCCCCCCACCGGGACTAGCGGGGTTTACAGATACGCAGTATTTT
CASSPPPGLAGFTDTQYF
>TRBV3-1|TRBJ2-5|NA|NA
TGTGCCAGCAGCCCGGACGGGAAAAAGCAAGAGACCCAGTACTTC
CASSPDGKKQETQYF
>TRBV10-1|TRBJ2-7|NA|NA
TGCGCCAGCAGTGAGGGGCAAGATGCGGGGCAGTACTTC
CASSEGQDAGQYF
>TRBV11-2|TRBJ2-5|many|TRBD2
TGTGCCAGCAGCTTAGGACTAGCGCAAGAGACCCAGTACTTC
CASSLGLAQETQYF
>TRBV12-3/TRBV12-4|TRBJ2-5|many|TRBD1
TGTGCCAGCAGTTTTCAGCAGGGGGTTCACGGGACCCAGTACTTC
CASSFQQGVHGTQYF
>TRBV7-2|TRBJ2-2|many|NA
TGTGCCAGCAGCTGGCGGGCCAGGGACACCGGGGAGCTGTTTTTT
CASSWRARDTGELFF
>TRBV12-3/TRBV12-4|TRBJ1-2|NA|NA
TGTGCCAGCAGTACGGACAGCCGTAGGGGCTACACCTTC
CASSTDSRRGYTF
>TRBV6-1|TRBJ1-5|many|NA
TGTGCCACCGGAACCCAGGGAATCAGCAATCAGCCCCAGCATTTT
CATGTQGISNQPQHF
>TRBV20-1|TRBJ2-2|many|TRBD2
TGCAGTGCCACGAGACTAGCGAGGAATCCCACCGGGGAGCTGTTTTTT
CSATRLARNPTGELFF
>TRBV28|TRBJ2-3|many|NA
TGTGCCAGCAGTTTAGGGTCCGGGGGAGTGACAGATACGCAGTATTTT
CASSLGSGGVTDTQYF
>TRBV4-1|TRBJ2-3|NA|NA
TGCGCCAGCAGCCACCCACAATCATCCCTCACAGATACGCAGTATTTT
CASSHPQSSLTDTQYF
>TRBV20-1|TRBJ2-5|many|TRBD1
TGCAGTGCTCCCAATCCATTCAGGGGGCCAAAAGGGGAGACCCAGTACTTC
CSAPNPFRGPKGETQYF
>TRBV20-1|TRBJ2-1|many|NA
TGCAGTGCTAGTCCTTTAATGCAGGGTCGGAATGAGCAGTTCTTC
CSASPLMQGRNEQFF
>TRBV3-1|TRBJ1-2|many|NA
TGTGCCAGCAGCCCTGGCAGCGCGAAACAGAGCTACACCTTC
CASSPGSAKQSYTF
>TRBV12-3/TRBV12-4|TRBJ1-5|NA|NA
TGTGCCAGCAGTAACCCTTCTGGGGGGCAGCCCCAGCATTTT
CASSNPSGGQPQHF
>TRBV5-1|TRBJ1-1|many|TRBD1
TGCGCCAGCAGCGCCACCGGGACAGGGGGGAACACTGAAGCTTTCTTT
CASSATGTGGNTEAFF
>TRBV12-3/TRBV12-4|TRBJ1-1|many|TRBD1
TGTGCCAGCATTCCAGGACAGGCGAACACTGAAGCTTTCTTT
CASIPGQANTEAFF
>TRBV11-3|TRBJ1-1|few|NA
TGTGCCAGCACTCAAAGGGGTAGGCCTGAAGCTTTCTTT
CASTQRGRPEAFF
>TRBV6-1|TRBJ2-5|few|NA
TGTGCCAGCAGTGATGGTGACACCCAAGAGACCCAGTACTTC
CASSDGDTQETQYF
>TRBV24-1|TRBJ2-1|NA|TRBD2
TGTGCCATCAGTTCCGGGACTAGCGGGACCTACAATGAGCAGTTCTTC
CAISSGTSGTYNEQFF
>TRBV6-1|TRBJ2-7|NA|NA
TGTGCCAGCAGTGAAGGGGAAGAGGGTCCCTACGAGCAGTACTTC
CASSEGEEGPYEQYF
>TRBV5-1|TRBJ1-2|many|NA
TGCGCCAGCAGCCCCAACTCACAGAAGAACTATGGCTACACCTTC
CASSPNSQKNYGYTF
>TRBV27|TRBJ1-2|many|NA
TGTGCCAGCAATCCCAGGAAAAGGAACTATGGCTACACCTTC
CASNPRKRNYGYTF
>TRBV2|TRBJ2-1|NA|NA
TGTGCCAGCAGTGGGGGGCGTGTGGACGGTGAGCAGTTCTTC
CASSGGRVDGEQFF
>TRBV16|TRBJ1-3|NA|TRBD1
TGTGCCAGCAGCCCTACAGAATTGACAGGGAGTGGAAACACCATATATTTT
CASSPTELTGSGNTIYF
>TRBV13|TRBJ1-3|many|NA
TGTGCCAGCAGCTTAGGCCGACAGACTGGAAACACCATATATTTT
CASSLGRQTGNTIYF
>TRBV27|TRBJ1-2|NA|NA
TGTGCCAGCAGAGGGAGTGCGACGGATGGCTACACCTTC
CASRGSATDGYTF
>TRBV20-1|TRBJ1-4|many|NA
TGCAGTGCTATTCCCCCCGGGTTTGAAAAACTGTTTTTT
CSAIPPGFEKLFF
>TRBV7-2|TRBJ2-7|many|NA
TGTGCCAGCAGCGTACGCGGGCGATACGAGCAGTACTTC
CASSVRGRYEQYF
>TRBV7-9|TRBJ2-2|many|NA
TGTGCCAGCAGCTTTGGGGAGGCGAACACCGGGGAGCTGTTTTTT
CASSFGEANTGELFF
>TRBV12-3/TRBV12-4|TRBJ1-3|many|NA
TGTGCCATCAAATCCACTACGGCTGGAAACACCATATATTTT
CAIKSTTAGNTIYF
>TRBV27|TRBJ2-3|many|NA
TGTGCCAGCAGTCGGGGGGCGCGAGGAGATACGCAGTATTTT
CASSRGARGDTQYF
>TRBV2|TRBJ2-2|many|NA
TGTGCCAGCAGTGAGATGGCAGGAAATCGCAACACCGGGGAGCTGTTTTTT
CASSEMAGNRNTGELFF
>TRBV4-2|TRBJ2-5|few|NA
TGTGCCAGCAGCCAAACCGGGGGCAACCAAGAGACCCAGTACTTC
CASSQTGGNQETQYF
>TRBV4-1|TRBJ2-7|many|NA
TGCGCCAGCACCCCGGTGATGGGCTCCTACGAGCAGTACTTC
CASTPVMGSYEQYF